This entry concerns a single T cell receptor (beta chain). The antigen it recognizes is unknown. Base qualities are not at hand, and no much larger clone is one base apart. TCRbeta CDR3 regions were amplified from genomic DNA by means of the immunoSEQ Assay, a bias-controlled multiplex PCR. In the paper's pipeline: Nucleated cell counts per sample were estimated from amplification of reference gene primers within the assay. To quantify the absolute abundance of each unique TCRbeta CDR3 rearrangement, sequence reads were collapsed and filtered. For each sample, productive Simpson clonality was calculated by taking the square root of Simpson's diversity index across productive rearrangements. This is the immuneACCESS table as TCRdb keeps it, with only in-frame sequences that have V and J called. A part of the clones is gone; compared with another copy, unresolved V genes explain less than half, and the rest is unexplained. For V, J and clone size, that table is used; D and trimming come from the DNA. This sample is represented by around 260,000 clones; over 75% of them were singletons. Around 0.67% of the sample lies in the top ten.

Collaborating institutions collected whole blood in K2EDTA tubes following their own protocols. Collaborator samples were shipped for TCRbeta analysis as frozen whole blood, isolated PBMCs, or DNA extracted from either sample type. This entry is derived from a study of blood T cell repertoires in COVID-19 (dated by TCRdb to 2020 to 2022). Some background on the complete study: The collaborator samples originated in the United States, Italy and Spain and spanned the acute and convalescent phases of COVID-19. The material from the prospective study consisted of cDNA or gDNA derived from T cells, B-cell-depleted T cells, or PBMCs. Subjects who had been exposed to COVID-19, were actively infected with it, or had recovered from it provided the deeply sampled blood TCRbeta repertoires that made up the dataset. A freely available public database, intended as a resource for researchers studying the immune response to SARS-CoV-2, is where the repertoires were released. Samples came from the ongoing ImmuneRACE study (first 160 participants) plus 1,254 subjects from 6 global collaborators. The sample metadata nearly always contained a de-identified subject ID, COVID-19 status, age in years and sex. HLA class I and class II types, where available, came from metadata supplied by the sample provider rather than from assay-based typing.

The V and J ends are trimmed by 7 bases and 8 bases, leaving 8 bases between them. The CDR3 contains 11 residues, cysteine and phenylalanine counted. The sequence is cut down to CDR3 DNA, 33 bases in frame from base 1. CDR1 is given as SGHAT and CDR2 as FQNNGV, both from the germline V gene. What the authors observed across the whole study: The amount of clinical and demographic metadata varied by source and participant and was provided uncurated.

The TCR was taken from a human donor in a cohort sampled during active COVID-19. The rearrangement combines TRBV11-2 with TRBJ2-2; 5 matching bases give a weak D call of TRBD1. The material sequenced was peripheral blood. This receptor carries the CDR3 CASTPGGELFF. In nucleotides, the sequence is TGTGCCAGCACCCCAGGGGGGGAGCTGTTTTTT.